This TCR beta chain was recorded in a study of vaccination effects on CD4 cells after COVID-19. Remarks on this clone: What it binds is not known.

Viral peptide pool expansion of antigen-specific CD4+ T cells preceded sequencing in the ViraFEST assay. Isolating CD4+ T cells followed less than 12 days of culture. People in the vaccine group had not been infected with SARS-CoV-2 before, and their nucleocapsid antibodies were negative. The CDR3 has 17 residues. V lost 2 bases and J 2 bases, leaving 13 bases between the germline ends. CDR1 and CDR2 from the germline V gene are LGHDT and YNNKEL (reference sequence). The study's findings and limits: The study got few convalescent patients and did not collect any early post-infection timepoints.

Clones were sequenced by immunoSEQ multiplex PCR, and TCRdb holds only the in-frame ones, with some missing. The data show tens of thousands of clones, with roughly 76% seen just once and approximately 5% held by the top ten. The origin of this receptor is a human donor who received a COVID-19 vaccine. The sequencing here drew on CD4+ T cells from PBMCs cultured with SARS-CoV-2 spike peptides, taken before COVID-19 vaccination. The rearrangement joins TRBV3-1 (or the pseudogene TRBV3-2) to TRBJ2-6; no clear D. Here the CDR3 reads CASSQQTRHPGANVLTF. Here the CDR3 DNA reads TGTGCCAGCAGCCAACAGACGAGACACCCTGGGGCCAACGTCCTGACTTTC.